Following are 24 T cell receptor beta chains from one sample sequenced in a study of blood T cell repertoires in COVID-19. Clones were read by immunoSEQ multiplex PCR, and TCRdb kept only the in-frame ones, dropping some. Of about 240,000 clones in the sample, 75% to 85% were seen once. The sample comprised peripheral blood. Receptor source: a man aged 50-60 years with COVID-19, enrolled during active disease.

CDR3 DNA sequence: TGTGCCAGCAGCTTTCGGGGGGCCAACACAGATACGCAGTATTTT. It yields the protein CASSFRGANTDTQYF. The chain uses TRBV9 and TRBJ2-3, with D perhaps matching TRBD2 (7 bases). Per the germline V gene, CDR1 is SGDLS and CDR2 is YYNGEE. V dropped 4 bases and J dropped 2 bases, with 14 bases sitting between them. The CDR3 is 15 residues long.

This clone was observed a single time. The J gene is TRBJ2-7, the V gene TRBV7-2; the D gene is possibly TRBD1 (6 bases). Deletions cut 5 bases from V and 0 bases from J, with 14 bases between. Germline V CDR1 and CDR2: SGHTA, FQGNSA. The CDR3 has 15 residues. CDR3 sequence: CASSPQGSSSYEQYF. The DNA of the CDR3 is TGTGCCAGCAGCCCACAGGGCTCTAGCTCCTACGAGCAGTACTTC.

CDR3 sequence reads: CASSTLFGEKLFF. The CDR3 bases are TGTGCCAGCAGCACGCTTTTTGGCGAAAAACTGTTTTTT. The rearrangement joins TRBV7-9 to TRBJ1-4; D not resolved. The germline V gene encodes CDR1 SEHNR and CDR2 FQNEAQ (reference sequence). Trimming stripped 5 bases from V and 8 bases from J, with 12 bases between. The CDR3 spans 13 residues.

The chain is built from TRBV6-5 and TRBJ2-2, with TRBD1 as a possible D gene (5 bases). Looked up from germline, CDR1 is MNHEY and CDR2 is SVGAGI. This CDR3 has 15 residues. V shed 0 bases and J shed 4 bases, with 9 bases lying between them. In nucleotides, the CDR3 is TGTGCCAGCAGTTACTCGAGGCAGGGCACCGGGGAGCTGTTTTTT. This codes for CASSYSRQGTGELFF.

This clone has just one count. V usage is TRBV5-1 and J usage is TRBJ2-1; 10 nucleotides align to TRBD2. V lost 5 bases, J lost 6 bases, and 5 bases stayed unmatched. Germline assignment: CDR1 SGHRS and CDR2 YFSETQ. The CDR3 totals 14 residues. This chain's CDR3 is CASSLERGGNEQFF. CDR3 coding DNA: TGCGCCAGCAGTCTAGAGCGGGGGGGCAATGAGCAGTTCTTC.

V gene TRBV6-2 or TRBV6-3 combines with J gene TRBJ2-7, with D maybe TRBD1 (6 bases). The germline CDR1 and CDR2 sequences are MNHEY and SVGEGT. The ends were cut back, 5 bases at V and 1 base at J, with 9 bases in the middle. The CDR3 is 13 amino acids. CDR3 DNA sequence: TGTGCCAGCAGTCCGGACAGATCCTACGAGCAGTACTTC. Its translation: CASSPDRSYEQYF.

The chain carries TRBV5-1 and TRBJ2-1; D ambiguous. V was pared by 3 bases and J by 2 bases, with 15 bases between. CDR3 length: 16 residues. Germline CDR1 is SGHRS and CDR2 is YFSETQ. The CDR3 sequence is CASSSTLVAAYNEQFF. The CDR3 coding sequence is TGCGCCAGCAGCTCAACCCTAGTTGCTGCCTACAATGAGCAGTTCTTC.

This rearrangement joins TRBV2 to TRBJ1-5; tentative D call: TRBD1 (6 bases). The CDR3 has 15 residues. Germline V CDR1 and CDR2: SNHLY, FYNNEI. The V end lost 4 bases, the J end lost 0 bases, and 10 bases lay between the germline ends. The CDR3 reads CASSGTVNSNQPQHF. The CDR3 bases are TGTGCCAGCAGTGGGACAGTTAATAGCAATCAGCCCCAGCATTTT.

V is TRBV6-5 and J is TRBJ1-1, with 9 bases fitting TRBD1. The CDR3 has 14 residues. Per germline, CDR1 MNHEY and CDR2 SVGAGI. With V trimmed by 5 bases and J by 4 bases, 5 bases remained unmatched. The chain's CDR3 is CASSTRDRATEAFF. The DNA for the CDR3 is TGTGCCAGCAGTACCCGGGACAGGGCCACTGAAGCTTTCTTT.

The CDR3 sequence: CASSQAIRTGEETQYF. Written as DNA, the CDR3 is TGTGCCAGCAGCCAAGCAATAAGGACAGGCGAAGAGACCCAGTACTTC. The rearrangement joins TRBV3-1 (or the pseudogene TRBV3-2) to TRBJ2-5, with 7 positions matching TRBD1. Germline V CDR1 and CDR2: LGHDT, YNNKEL (reference sequence). Trimming took 1 base from V and 3 from J; bases not matched to a gene: 8. The CDR3 runs to 16 residues.

The gene calls are TRBV18 and TRBJ2-2; TRBD2 aligns across 8 bases. Per the germline V gene, CDR1 is KGHSH and CDR2 is LQKENI. The V gene end was trimmed by 0 bases and the J gene end by 4 bases; junction bases not matched to a gene: 1. The CDR3 runs to 15 residues. The CDR3 DNA reads TGTGCCAGCTCACCACCTAGCGGGGCCACCGGGGAGCTGTTTTTT. It is translated as CASSPPSGATGELFF.

This chain links TRBV2 with TRBJ2-2; a weak D match, TRBD2 (7 bases). Trimming cost V 8 bases and J 4 bases, with 14 bases left between them. The CDR3 totals 14 residues. Germline CDR1 reads SNHLY; CDR2 reads FYNNEI. CDR3 sequence (DNA): TGTGCCAGCTTTTGGGGGGGCAGCACCGGGGAGCTGTTTTTT. Translated, it gives CASFWGGSTGELFF.

V is TRBV24-1 and J is TRBJ2-2; 11 bases are shared with TRBD1. With V trimmed by 6 bases and J by 5 bases, 4 bases remained unmatched. This CDR3 has 15 residues. In germline, CDR1 is KGHDR, CDR2 SFDVKD. CDR3 sequence: CATSTGTGGTGELFF. For the CDR3, the DNA is TGTGCCACCAGTACAGGGACAGGGGGGACCGGGGAGCTGTTTTTT.

The rearrangement uses TRBV5-1 and TRBJ1-6, with TRBD1 identical over 7 bases. This CDR3 spans 14 amino acids. The germline V gene encodes CDR1 SGHRS and CDR2 YFSETQ. V trimming: 7 bases; J trimming: 7 bases; junction bases outside the gene matches: 8. The CDR3 region has the DNA TGCGCCAGCGCACAGGGGTTTGGGAATTCACCCCTCCACTTT. The encoded protein is CASAQGFGNSPLHF.

This clone was seen a single time. The genes are TRBV10-3 and TRBJ2-2; TRBD2 matches 8 bases. Germline CDR1 ENHRY, CDR2 SYGVKD. V shed 7 bases and J 2 bases; nucleotides not matched to a gene: 6. The CDR3 covers 15 residues. The CDR3 here is CAINWRGVNTGELFF. CDR3 coding DNA: TGTGCCATCAATTGGCGGGGGGTTAACACCGGGGAGCTGTTTTTT.

This clone was seen a handful of times. The rearrangement joins TRBV2 to TRBJ1-6, with a tentative D call TRBD1 (6 bases). The CDR3 is made up of 15 amino acids. Trimming removed 2 bases from V and 9 bases from J, with 14 bases in between. Looked up from germline, CDR1 is SNHLY and CDR2 is FYNNEI. CDR3 loop: CASSESGQSVSPLHF. DNA for the CDR3: TGTGCCAGCAGTGAATCCGGACAGAGTGTTTCACCCCTCCACTTT.

The rearrangement joins TRBV5-1 to TRBJ1-5, with 7 bases matching TRBD1. The germline V gene encodes CDR1 SGHRS and CDR2 YFSETQ. The CDR3 runs 15 residues. V lost 0 bases and J lost 5; bases outside the gene matches: 5. The CDR3 spells CASSLGQGIDQPQHF. In nucleotides, the CDR3 is TGCGCCAGCAGCTTGGGACAGGGAATCGATCAGCCCCAGCATTTT.

This clone has just a few counts. The chain links TRBV2 to TRBJ2-7; 8 bases are a match to TRBD1. CDR1 and CDR2 from the germline V gene are SNHLY and FYNNEI. The CDR3 contains 13 residues. V lost 7 bases to trimming and J lost 3 bases; unmatched junction nucleotides: 5. CDR3 DNA: TGTGCCAGCATAGAACAGGGGGGCTACGAGCAGTACTTC. This gives the protein CASIEQGGYEQYF.

The gene calls are TRBV11-2 and TRBJ2-5, with D maybe TRBD1 (6 bases). Germline V gene data show CDR1 as SGHAT and CDR2 as FQNNGV. The CDR3 is 15 amino acids. V dropped 4 bases and J dropped 4 bases, with 16 bases sitting between them. The CDR3 DNA reads TGTGCCAGCAGCTGGGAACAGGGAATCCCAGAGACCCAGTACTTC. It encodes CASSWEQGIPETQYF.

The V gene is TRBV2, the J gene TRBJ1-2; 8 positions match TRBD1. V lost 4 bases to trimming and J lost 7 bases; unmatched junction nucleotides: 8. The CDR3 sequence is 14 residues long. CDR1 is SNHLY and CDR2 is FYNNEI in the germline V gene. The DNA of the CDR3 is TGTGCCAGCAGTGTCGCAGGGGGCGGCTCTGGCTACACCTTC. Its translation: CASSVAGGGSGYTF.

The DNA of the CDR3 is TGTGCCAGCAGTGTAGGAGCAGCGGGGGAAAAACTGTTTTTT. Protein: CASSVGAAGEKLFF. The rearrangement links TRBV2 to TRBJ1-4; D remains ambiguous. With 4 bases removed from V and 8 bases from J, the gap between germline ends came to 14 bases. The CDR3 consists of 14 residues. The germline V gene encodes CDR1 SNHLY and CDR2 FYNNEI.

V gene TRBV24-1 combines with J gene TRBJ2-5; D is possibly TRBD2 (7 bases). CDR1 KGHDR and CDR2 SFDVKD come from the germline V gene. The ends were cut back, 7 bases at V and 4 bases at J, with 18 bases in the middle. The CDR3 loop spans 15 amino acids. In DNA form, the CDR3 reads TGTGCCACCAGCGGGGAGGGGGGGGCAAGAGAGACCCAGTACTTC. Translating it yields CATSGEGGARETQYF.

The chain combines TRBV3-1 (or the pseudogene TRBV3-2) with TRBJ2-7, with D uncertain. Trimming stripped 3 bases from V and 7 bases from J, with 10 bases between. From germline, CDR1 is LGHDT and CDR2 YNNKEL (reference sequence). The CDR3 sequence is 12 residues long. For the CDR3, the DNA is TGTGCCAGCAGCCACCTCGGTTCAGAGCAGTACTTC. This encodes CASSHLGSEQYF.

The chain couples TRBV5-1 to TRBJ1-1; 9 positions match TRBD1. The germline V gene encodes CDR1 SGHRS and CDR2 YFSETQ. V dropped 5 bases and J dropped 1; count of bases not matched to a gene: 3. The CDR3 sequence is 14 residues long. CDR3 sequence (DNA): TGCGCCAGCAGTTTGACAGGGGGGAACACTGAAGCTTTCTTT. Translated, it gives CASSLTGGNTEAFF.